These 8 T cell receptor beta chains came from one sample sequenced in a study of cytomegalovirus exposure and HLA in healthy donors. The PCR used 60 Vbeta and 13 Jbeta primers. Profiled with immunoSEQ multiplex PCR; TCRdb holds only in-frame clones, not every one. Of around 120,000 clones detected, about three quarters appear once; the ten largest clones hold 30%. The sample taken for sequencing was PBMCs. The receptors shown here come from a man aged 60 to 69 in good health and CMV-seropositive.

V is TRBV19 and J is TRBJ2-1, with D perhaps matching TRBD1 (5 bases). Trimming shortened V by 5 bases and J by 9 bases, and 17 bases separated the two germline ends. The CDR3 covers 14 residues. Looked up from germline, CDR1 is LNHDA and CDR2 is SQIVND (reference sequence). Here the CDR3 DNA reads TGTGCCAGTAGTTTGGCAGGGTACGGTCTTGAGCAGTTCTTC. It yields the protein CASSLAGYGLEQFF.

The V gene is TRBV18, the J gene TRBJ2-7; 11 bases line up with TRBD1. This CDR3 comprises 15 residues. J lost 3 bases, V lost 5 bases, and 6 bases had no gene match. In germline, CDR1 is KGHSH, CDR2 LQKENI. CDR3 bases: TGTGCCAGCTCATCGGCCGGGACAGGGGGCTACGAGCAGTACTTC. It encodes CASSSAGTGGYEQYF.

V gene TRBV29-1 combines with J gene TRBJ1-1, with D perhaps TRBD1 (5 bases). V lost 7 bases and J 1 base, leaving 7 bases between the germline ends. The CDR3 has 11 residues. Germline values: CDR1 SQVTM, CDR2 ANQGSEA. CDR3 sequence: CSGRENTEAFF. Written as DNA, the CDR3 is TGCAGCGGCAGGGAGAACACTGAAGCTTTCTTT. The entire variable domain, with the rest obtained from reference TRBV29-1 and TRBJ1-1, is as follows: SAVISQKPSRDICQRGTSLTIQCQVDSQVTMMFWYRQQPGQSLTLIATANQGSEATYESGFVIDKFPISRPNLTFSTLTVSNMSPEDSSIYLCSGRENTEAFFGQGTRLTVV.

The chain uses TRBV5-1 and TRBJ1-1; 7 positions match TRBD1. J was trimmed by 1 base and V by 3 bases; bases with no gene match: 3. CDR3 size: 14 residues. Germline values: CDR1 SGHRS, CDR2 YFSETQ. CDR3 in DNA: TGCGCCAGCAGCTCTCGACAGGGGAACACTGAAGCTTTCTTT. This encodes CASSSRQGNTEAFF.

The chain uses TRBV19 and TRBJ2-2; D gene unclear. V was shortened by 10 bases and J by 5 bases, with 8 bases between the two germline ends. Per germline, CDR1 LNHDA and CDR2 SQIVND (reference sequence). The CDR3 has 11 amino acids. As DNA, the CDR3 is TGTGCCACCGGGTGGACCGGGGAGCTGTTTTTT. Its protein product is CATGWTGELFF.

The rearrangement links TRBV7-8 to TRBJ1-4; D might be TRBD1 (6 bases). Trimming removed 0 bases from V and 10 bases from J, with 6 bases in between. The CDR3 is 12 residues long. Germline CDR1 SGHVS, CDR2 FQNEAQ. CDR3 DNA sequence: TGTGCCAGCAGCTTAGCAGGGGGAAAACTGTTTTTT. The encoded protein is CASSLAGGKLFF.

The chain links TRBV18 to TRBJ2-7; 12 bases match TRBD2. Germline CDR1 reads KGHSH; CDR2 reads LQKENI. This CDR3 is built from 13 residues. Trimming at V came to 8 bases and at J to 3 bases, leaving 2 bases not matched to a gene. The DNA of the CDR3 is TGTGCCAGCCGACTAGCGGGGGTCTACGAGCAGTACTTC. Translated: CASRLAGVYEQYF.

This chain joins TRBV5-6 and TRBJ2-7; D is perhaps TRBD1 (8 bases). The CDR3 sequence is 15 residues long. V lost 2 bases to trimming and J lost 0 bases, with 12 bases between them. Germline-derived CDR1 and CDR2 are SGHDT and YYEEEE. The CDR3, as DNA: TGTGCCAGCAGCTTTACAGGGGGGGACTCCTACGAGCAGTACTTC. Translated: CASSFTGGDSYEQYF.